This T cell receptor (beta chain) was recorded in a study of response to subunit inactivated influenza vaccine. Study-wide findings and caveats: After each seasonal influenza vaccination, few new T cells are recruited, the authors suggested.

TCRdb passed the RT-PCR reads through MiXCR, listing each CDR3 protein once. The sample includes more than 250,000 distinct CDR3 sequences, just over 20% of them seen just once. On this clonotype itself: Its cognate antigen is unknown.

This material consisted of PBMCs from blood, taken less than 22 months after vaccination. The TCR comes from a man aged 45 to 75 who received an inactivated influenza vaccine.

CDR3 amino acids: CASSGLAGKGEQFF. CDR3 sequence (DNA): TGTGCCAGCTCCGGACTAGCGGGGAAAGGTGAGCAGTTCTTC. V is TRBV6-1 and J is TRBJ2-1, with 12 positions matching TRBD2. CDR3 length: 14 residues. J was trimmed by 9 bases and V by 8 bases; bases with no gene match: 8. Germline V gene sequence: CDR1 MNHNS, CDR2 SASEGT.